These 6 T cell receptor beta chains came from one sample sequenced in a study of monozygotic twins with cystic fibrosis. Sequenced by immunoSEQ multiplex PCR; TCRdb stores in-frame clones only, minus some. The sample lists 13,000 or so clones; 75% to 90% were seen once. Sequencing was performed on blood. These receptors all stem from a boy between 10 and 17 years old with cystic fibrosis.

V is TRBV19 and J is TRBJ1-3; D gene ambiguous. The CDR3 length is 17 residues. The germline V gene has CDR1 LNHDA and CDR2 SQIVND (reference sequence). Trimming removed 0 bases at V and 0 bases at J, with 12 bases between. DNA of the CDR3: TGTGCCAGTAGTATAGATCCGGGAAGGGCCTCTGGAAACACCATATATTTT. This gives the protein CASSIDPGRASGNTIYF.

V gene TRBV30 combines with J gene TRBJ1-1; 7 nucleotides agree with TRBD1. There are 15 residues in the CDR3. V gave up 3 bases and J gave up 4 bases; unmatched junction bases: 11. Germline V gene data show CDR1 as GTSNPN and CDR2 as SVGIG (reference sequence). CDR3 nucleotide sequence: TGTGCCTGGAGGAGACAGGGAGAGTTTTCCACTGAAGCTTTCTTT. This gives the protein CAWRRQGEFSTEAFF.

The chain combines TRBV5-6 with TRBJ2-5; TRBD1 might be the D (5 bases). This CDR3 is built from 15 residues. V was trimmed by 0 bases and J by 4 bases, leaving 13 bases between them. Germline CDR1 reads SGHDT; CDR2 reads YYEEEE. The CDR3 nucleotides read TGTGCCAGCAGCTTGGGGACACCGGTGGGAGAGACCCAGTACTTC. Protein product: CASSLGTPVGETQYF.

This clone has a single count. The CDR3 is CAWSVPGKGNPCNQPQHF. The CDR3 bases are TGTGCCTGGAGTGTACCGGGTAAAGGGAACCCCTGCAATCAGCCCCAGCATTTT. The chain carries TRBV30 and TRBJ1-5; D remains ambiguous. Deletions cut 0 bases from V and 2 bases from J, with 20 bases between. From germline, CDR1 is GTSNPN and CDR2 SVGIG (reference sequence). The CDR3 is 18 amino acids.

The rearrangement links TRBV4-1 to TRBJ2-5; D could derive from TRBD1 or TRBD2 (5 bases each). The CDR3 loop spans 18 amino acids. Per germline, CDR1 MGHRA and CDR2 YSYEKL. Between the trimmed V and J ends, which lost 0 bases and 2 bases, there was a span of 19 bases. CDR3 in amino acids: CASSQEGGARGGQETQYF. In DNA, the CDR3 is TGCGCCAGCAGCCAAGAGGGTGGGGCTAGAGGCGGGCAAGAGACCCAGTACTTC.

V and J are TRBV27 and TRBJ2-3; 7 bases fit TRBD2. The CDR3 totals 16 residues. CDR1 MNHEY and CDR2 SMNVEV come from the germline V gene (reference sequence). J gave up 3 bases and V 4 bases, and 10 bases lay outside the gene matches. Here the CDR3 DNA reads TGTGCCAGCAGTTCCCCGAGCGGGATAGGGACAGATACGCAGTATTTT. This sequence encodes CASSSPSGIGTDTQYF.